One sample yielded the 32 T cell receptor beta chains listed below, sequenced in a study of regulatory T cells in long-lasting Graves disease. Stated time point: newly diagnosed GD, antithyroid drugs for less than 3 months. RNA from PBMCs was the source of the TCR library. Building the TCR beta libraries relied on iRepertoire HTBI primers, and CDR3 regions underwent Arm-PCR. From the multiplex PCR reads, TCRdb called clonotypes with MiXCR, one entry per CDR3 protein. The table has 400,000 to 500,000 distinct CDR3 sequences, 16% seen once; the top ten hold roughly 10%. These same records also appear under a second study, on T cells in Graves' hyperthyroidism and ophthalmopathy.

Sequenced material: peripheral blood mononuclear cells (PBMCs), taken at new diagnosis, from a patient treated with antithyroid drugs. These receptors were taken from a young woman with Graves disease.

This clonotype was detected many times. This CDR3 reads CASSPTNEQYF. DNA of the CDR3: TGTGCCAGCAGCCCTACAAACGAGCAGTACTTC. The genes are TRBV7-2 and TRBJ2-7; unclear D gene. The germline gives CDR1 SGHTA, CDR2 FQGNSA. This CDR3 is built from 11 residues. V dropped 5 bases and J dropped 5 bases, with 7 bases sitting between them.

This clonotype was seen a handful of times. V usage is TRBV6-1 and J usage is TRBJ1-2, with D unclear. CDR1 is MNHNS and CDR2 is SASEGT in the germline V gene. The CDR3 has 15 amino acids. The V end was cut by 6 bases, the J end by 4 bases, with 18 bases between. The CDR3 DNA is TGTGCCAGCAGAGGAATGGGCGAGGTTACCTATGGCTACACCTTC. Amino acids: CASRGMGEVTYGYTF.

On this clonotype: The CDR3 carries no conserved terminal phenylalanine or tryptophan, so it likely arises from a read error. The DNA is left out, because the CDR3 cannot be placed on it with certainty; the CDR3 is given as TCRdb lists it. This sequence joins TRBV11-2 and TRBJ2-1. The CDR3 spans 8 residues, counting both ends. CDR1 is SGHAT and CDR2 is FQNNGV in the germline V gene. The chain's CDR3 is CASSPIGV.

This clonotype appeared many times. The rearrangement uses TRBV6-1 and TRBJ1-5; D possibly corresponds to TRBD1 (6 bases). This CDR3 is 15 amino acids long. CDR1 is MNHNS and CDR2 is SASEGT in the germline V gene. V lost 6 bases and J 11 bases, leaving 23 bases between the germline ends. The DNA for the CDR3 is TGTGCCAGCAGGAACTTAGGACAGCAATTCCTTTCCCAGCATTTT. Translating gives CASRNLGQQFLSQHF.

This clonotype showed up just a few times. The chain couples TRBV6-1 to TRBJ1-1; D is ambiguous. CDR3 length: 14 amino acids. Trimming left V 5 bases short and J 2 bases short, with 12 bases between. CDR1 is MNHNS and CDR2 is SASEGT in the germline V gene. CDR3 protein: CASSHGEGNTEAFF. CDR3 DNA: TGTGCCAGCAGTCACGGAGAGGGAAACACTGAAGCTTTCTTT.

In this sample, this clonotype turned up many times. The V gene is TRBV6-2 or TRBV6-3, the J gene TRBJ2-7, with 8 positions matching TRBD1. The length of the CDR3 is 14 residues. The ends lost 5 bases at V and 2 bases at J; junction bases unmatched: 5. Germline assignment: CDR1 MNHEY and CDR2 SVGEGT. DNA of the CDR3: TGTGCCAGCAGTAGACAGGGGTTGACCTACGAGCAGTACTTC. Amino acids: CASSRQGLTYEQYF.

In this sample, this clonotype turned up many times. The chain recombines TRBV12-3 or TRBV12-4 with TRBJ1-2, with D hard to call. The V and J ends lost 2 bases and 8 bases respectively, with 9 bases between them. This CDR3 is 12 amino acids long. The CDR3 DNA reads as TGTGCCAGCAGTTTAAATTTGTTCGGCTACACCTTC. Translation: CASSLNLFGYTF.

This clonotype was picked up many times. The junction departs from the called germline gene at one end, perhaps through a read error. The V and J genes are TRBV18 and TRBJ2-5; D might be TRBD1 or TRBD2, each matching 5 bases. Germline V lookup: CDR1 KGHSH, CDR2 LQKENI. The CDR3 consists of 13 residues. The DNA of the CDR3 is TGTGCCAGCTCACCACCACAGGACCCGGGGCGTTGGTTC. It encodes CASSPPQDPGRWF.

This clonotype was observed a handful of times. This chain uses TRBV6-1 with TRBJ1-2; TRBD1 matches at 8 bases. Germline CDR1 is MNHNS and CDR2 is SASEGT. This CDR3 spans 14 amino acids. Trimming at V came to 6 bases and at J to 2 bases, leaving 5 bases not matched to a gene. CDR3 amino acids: CASRPGDRNYGYTF. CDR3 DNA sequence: TGTGCCAGCAGACCCGGGGACAGGAACTATGGCTACACCTTC.

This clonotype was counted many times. CDR3 sequence: CSARGLAAANTGELFF. CDR3 nucleotide sequence: TGCAGTGCTAGGGGACTAGCGGCCGCGAACACCGGGGAGCTGTTTTTT. The chain has TRBV20-1 and TRBJ2-2; 11 bases are a match to TRBD2. Trimming cost V 3 bases and J 0 bases; bases outside gene matches: 3. The CDR3 loop spans 16 amino acids. Germline CDR1 reads DFQATT; CDR2 reads SNEGSKA (reference sequence).

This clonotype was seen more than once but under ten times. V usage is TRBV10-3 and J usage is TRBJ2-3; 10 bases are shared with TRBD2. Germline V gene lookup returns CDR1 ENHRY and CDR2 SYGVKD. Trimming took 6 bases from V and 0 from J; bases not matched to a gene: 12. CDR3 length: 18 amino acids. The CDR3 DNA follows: TGTGCCATCAGGGGTAGCGGGAGGTCACCCTCTAGCACAGATACGCAGTATTTT. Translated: CAIRGSGRSPSSTDTQYF.

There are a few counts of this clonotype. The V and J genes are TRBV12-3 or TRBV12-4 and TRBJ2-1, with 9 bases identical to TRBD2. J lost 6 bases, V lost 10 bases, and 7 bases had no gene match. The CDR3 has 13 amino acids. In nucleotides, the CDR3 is TGTGCCACCTCTAGCGGGATACTCAATGAGCAGTTCTTC. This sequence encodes CATSSGILNEQFF.

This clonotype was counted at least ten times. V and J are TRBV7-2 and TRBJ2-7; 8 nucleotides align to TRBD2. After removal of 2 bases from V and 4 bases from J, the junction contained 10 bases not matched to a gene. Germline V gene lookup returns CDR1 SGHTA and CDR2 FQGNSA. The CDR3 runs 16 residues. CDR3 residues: CASSLMGSGSKYEQYF. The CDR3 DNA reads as TGTGCCAGCAGCTTAATGGGGAGCGGGAGTAAGTACGAGCAGTACTTC.

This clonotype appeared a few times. The CDR3 DNA reads TGTGCCAGCAGCTTTATGGGAAACACCATATATTTT. Translation: CASSFMGNTIYF. The chain combines TRBV11-2 with TRBJ1-3; D is unclear. V was pared by 3 bases and J by 4 bases, with 4 bases between. Germline loops: CDR1 SGHAT, CDR2 FQNNGV. The CDR3 length is 12 residues. Complete variable domain (other parts from reference TRBV11-2 and TRBJ1-3): EAGVAQSPRYKIIEKRQSVAFWCNPISGHATLYWYQQILGQGPKLLIQFQNNGVVDDSQLPKDRFSAERLKGVDSTLKIQPAKLEDSAVYLCASSFMGNTIYFGEGSWLTVV.

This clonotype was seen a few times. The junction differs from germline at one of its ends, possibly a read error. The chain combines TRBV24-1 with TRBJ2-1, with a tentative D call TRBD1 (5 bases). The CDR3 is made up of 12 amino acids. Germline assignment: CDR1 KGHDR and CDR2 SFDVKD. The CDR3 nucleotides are TGTGCCTCCAGGGTGTCCTACAATGAGCAGTTCTTC. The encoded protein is CASRVSYNEQFF.

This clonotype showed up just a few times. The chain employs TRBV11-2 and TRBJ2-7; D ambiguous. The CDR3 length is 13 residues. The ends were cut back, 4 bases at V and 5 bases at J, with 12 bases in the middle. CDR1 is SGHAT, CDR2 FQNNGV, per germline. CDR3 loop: CASSSPPNDEQYF. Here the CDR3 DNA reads TGTGCCAGCAGCTCCCCCCCCAATGACGAGCAGTACTTC.

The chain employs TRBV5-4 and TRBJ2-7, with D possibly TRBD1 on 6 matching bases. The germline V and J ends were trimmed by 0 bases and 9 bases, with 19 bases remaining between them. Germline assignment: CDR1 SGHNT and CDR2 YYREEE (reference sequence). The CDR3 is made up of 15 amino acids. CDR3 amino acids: CASSLESGQGFGQYF. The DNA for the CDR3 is TGTGCCAGCAGCTTGGAGTCGGGACAAGGGTTCGGGCAGTACTTC.

The CDR3 DNA follows: TGTGCCAGCTCACCACCCTCCGAGGAGCTGTTTTTT. The encoded protein is CASSPPSEELFF. V and J are TRBV18 and TRBJ2-2; D remains ambiguous. Germline V gene data show CDR1 as KGHSH and CDR2 as LQKENI. The V end lost 0 bases, the J end lost 10 bases, and 6 bases lay between the germline ends. The CDR3 has 12 residues.

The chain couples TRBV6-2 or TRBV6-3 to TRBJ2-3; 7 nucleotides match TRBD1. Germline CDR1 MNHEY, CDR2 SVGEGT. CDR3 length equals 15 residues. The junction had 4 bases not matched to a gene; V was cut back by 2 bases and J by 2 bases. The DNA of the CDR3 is TGTGCCAGCAGTTACCCGGGACAGAACACAGATACGCAGTATTTT. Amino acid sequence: CASSYPGQNTDTQYF.

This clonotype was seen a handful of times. For the CDR3, the DNA is TGTGCCAGCAGCTTAAGAGTGGGGCAGCAAGAGACCCAGTACTTC. This encodes CASSLRVGQQETQYF. This sequence joins TRBV5-4 and TRBJ2-5; D is perhaps TRBD1 (5 bases). This CDR3 has 15 amino acids. From germline, CDR1 is SGHNT and CDR2 YYREEE (reference sequence). Trimming took 2 bases from V and 2 from J, leaving 13 bases between them.

DNA of the CDR3: TGCAGTGCTAGAGATTGGGTATCACGATGGTCTAGCGGGAACACCTACGAGCAGTACTTC. Encoded protein: CSARDWVSRWSSGNTYEQYF. V and J are TRBV20-1 and TRBJ2-7; 9 bases are shared with TRBD2. The CDR3 is 20 amino acids. CDR1 and CDR2 from the germline V gene are DFQATT and SNEGSKA (reference sequence). V lost 0 bases, J lost 2 bases, and 20 bases stayed unmatched.

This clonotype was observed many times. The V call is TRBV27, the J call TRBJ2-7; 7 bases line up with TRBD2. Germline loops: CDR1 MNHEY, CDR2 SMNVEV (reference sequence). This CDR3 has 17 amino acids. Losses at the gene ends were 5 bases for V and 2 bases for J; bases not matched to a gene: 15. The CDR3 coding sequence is TGTGCCAGCAGTCCACTTACCCGGGACTACTCTCCCTACGAGCAGTACTTC. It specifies CASSPLTRDYSPYEQYF.

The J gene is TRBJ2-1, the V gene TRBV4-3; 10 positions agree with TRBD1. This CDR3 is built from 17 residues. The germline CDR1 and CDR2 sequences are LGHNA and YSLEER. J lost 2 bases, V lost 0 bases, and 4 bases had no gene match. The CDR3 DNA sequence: TGCGCCAGCAGCCAAGACCGGGGGACAGGGGCCTACAATGAGCAGTTCTTC. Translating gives CASSQDRGTGAYNEQFF.

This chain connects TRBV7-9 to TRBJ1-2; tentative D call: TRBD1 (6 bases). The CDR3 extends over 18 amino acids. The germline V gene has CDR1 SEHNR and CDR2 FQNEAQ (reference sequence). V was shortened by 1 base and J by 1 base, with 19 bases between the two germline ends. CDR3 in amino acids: CASSLVRYRAESNYGYTF. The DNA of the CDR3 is TGTGCCAGCAGCTTAGTAAGGTACAGGGCGGAAAGTAACTATGGCTACACCTTC.

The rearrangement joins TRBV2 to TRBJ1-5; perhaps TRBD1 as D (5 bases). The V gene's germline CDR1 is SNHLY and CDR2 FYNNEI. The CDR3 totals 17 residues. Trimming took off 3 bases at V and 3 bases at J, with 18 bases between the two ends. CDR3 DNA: TGTGCCAGCAGTGATGCTGAGGGGCCTCTCATCAATCAGCCCCAGCATTTT. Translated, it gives CASSDAEGPLINQPQHF. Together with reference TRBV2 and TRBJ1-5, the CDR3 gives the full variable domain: EPEVTQTPSHQVTQMGQEVILRCVPISNHLYFYWYRQILGQKVEFLVSFYNNEISEKSEIFDDQFSVERPDGSNFTLKIRSTKLEDSAMYFCASSDAEGPLINQPQHFGDGTRLSIL.

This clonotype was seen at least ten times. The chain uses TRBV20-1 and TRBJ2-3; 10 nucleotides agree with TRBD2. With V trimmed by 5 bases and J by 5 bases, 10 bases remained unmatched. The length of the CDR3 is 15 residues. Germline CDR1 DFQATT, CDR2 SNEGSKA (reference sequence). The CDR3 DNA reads TGCAGTGCTCCCCTTGCCCTAGCGGGAGAAGATACGCAGTATTTT. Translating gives CSAPLALAGEDTQYF.

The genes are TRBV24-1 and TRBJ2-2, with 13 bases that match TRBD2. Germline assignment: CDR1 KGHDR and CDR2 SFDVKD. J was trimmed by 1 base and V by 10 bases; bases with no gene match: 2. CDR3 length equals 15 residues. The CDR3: CATGTSGKNTGELFF. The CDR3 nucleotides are TGTGCCACGGGGACTAGCGGGAAGAACACCGGGGAGCTGTTTTTT.

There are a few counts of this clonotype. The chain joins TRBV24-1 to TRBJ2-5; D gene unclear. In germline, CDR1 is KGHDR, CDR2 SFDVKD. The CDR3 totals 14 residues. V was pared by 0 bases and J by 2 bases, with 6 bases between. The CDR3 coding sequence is TGTGCCACCAGTGATTTGGGGAATCAAGAGACCCAGTACTTC. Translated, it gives CATSDLGNQETQYF.

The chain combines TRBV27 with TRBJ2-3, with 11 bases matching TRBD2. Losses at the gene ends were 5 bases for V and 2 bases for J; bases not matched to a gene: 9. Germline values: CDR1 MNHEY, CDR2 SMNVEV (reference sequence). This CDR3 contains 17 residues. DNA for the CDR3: TGTGCCAGCAGTAGCGGGACTAGCGGCCCCCACACAGATACGCAGTATTTT. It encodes CASSSGTSGPHTDTQYF.

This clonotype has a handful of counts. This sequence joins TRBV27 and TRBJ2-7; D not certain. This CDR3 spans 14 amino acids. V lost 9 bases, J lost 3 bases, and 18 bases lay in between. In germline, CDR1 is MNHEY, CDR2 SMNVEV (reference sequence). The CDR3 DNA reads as TGTGCCAGTTGGCCAACGGGCTTAAACTACGAGCAGTACTTC. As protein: CASWPTGLNYEQYF.

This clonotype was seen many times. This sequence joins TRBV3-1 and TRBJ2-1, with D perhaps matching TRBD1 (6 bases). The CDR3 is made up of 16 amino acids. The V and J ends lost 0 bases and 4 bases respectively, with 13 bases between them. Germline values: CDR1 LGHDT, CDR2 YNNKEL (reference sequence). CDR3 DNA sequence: TGTGCCAGCAGCCAAGAAGACACAGGGTGGTACAATGAGCAGTTCTTC. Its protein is CASSQEDTGWYNEQFF.

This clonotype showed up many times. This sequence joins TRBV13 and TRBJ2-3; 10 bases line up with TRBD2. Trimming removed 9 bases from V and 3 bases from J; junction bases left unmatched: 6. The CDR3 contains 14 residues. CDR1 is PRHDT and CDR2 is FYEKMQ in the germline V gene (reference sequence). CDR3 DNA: TGTGCCAGTAACCCTAGCGGGAGAACAGATACGCAGTATTTT. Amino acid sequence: CASNPSGRTDTQYF.